These T cell receptor beta chains were read from a single sample in a study of blood T cell repertoires in COVID-19. TCRdb's table, derived via immunoSEQ multiplex PCR, lists solely in-frame clones and lacks some. The sample has over 200,000 clones; roughly 83% are singletons. Input material: peripheral blood. These receptors were obtained from a woman in her sixties or seventies with active or convalescent COVID-19. Each CDR3 is given with its conserved first and last residue. Each record gives: clone size, D gene, J gene, V gene, CDR3 protein, CDR3 DNA. The D gene is left open where the match is weak. A clone size is listed for some rows: how often the clone was seen (once, few, many), or a class if it is expanded.

size: -
D: TRBD2
J: TRBJ2-3
V: TRBV5-1
CDR3: CASSFSGGGVTGTQYF
DNA: TGCGCCAGCAGCTTCTCGGGCGGGGGGGTGACAGGTACGCAGTATTTT

size: -
D: -
J: TRBJ1-1
V: TRBV6-5
CDR3: CASSTPGRGSEAFF
DNA: TGTGCCAGCAGTACCCCTGGTCGAGGGAGTGAAGCTTTCTTT

size: few
D: -
J: TRBJ1-6
V: TRBV7-9
CDR3: CASSRTDYNSPLHF
DNA: TGTGCCAGCAGCCGGACAGACTATAATTCACCCCTCCACTTT

size: -
D: -
J: TRBJ1-3
V: TRBV19
CDR3: CASSRRGPASSGNTIYF
DNA: TGTGCCAGTAGCCGGCGGGGCCCCGCGAGCTCTGGAAACACCATATATTTT

size: -
D: -
J: TRBJ2-7
V: TRBV18
CDR3: CASSLGNPYEQYF
DNA: TGTGCCAGCTCACTGGGCAACCCCTACGAGCAGTACTTC

size: -
D: -
J: TRBJ2-5
V: TRBV6-1
CDR3: CASSEGWGETQYF
DNA: TGTGCCAGCAGTGAGGGCTGGGGCGAGACCCAGTACTTC

size: -
D: -
J: TRBJ1-6
V: TRBV19
CDR3: CARPPITDRINSPLHF
DNA: TGTGCCAGACCCCCCATCACGGACAGAATAAATTCACCCCTCCACTTT

size: -
D: -
J: TRBJ2-4
V: TRBV18
CDR3: CASSVPGGTKNIQYF
DNA: TGTGCCAGCTCAGTGCCCGGGGGAACCAAAAACATTCAGTACTTC

size: -
D: -
J: TRBJ2-5
V: TRBV30
CDR3: CAWSVTLTAATQYF
DNA: TGTGCCTGGAGTGTAACCTTAACGGCGGCGACCCAGTACTTC

size: -
D: -
J: TRBJ1-1
V: TRBV5-6
CDR3: CASSLGRGAEAFF
DNA: TGTGCCAGCAGCTTGGGGCGGGGGGCTGAAGCTTTCTTT

size: few
D: -
J: TRBJ1-2
V: TRBV4-1
CDR3: CASRSEGGRGYTF
DNA: TGCGCCAGCAGGTCTGAAGGGGGACGTGGCTACACCTTC

size: -
D: -
J: TRBJ1-2
V: TRBV7-2
CDR3: CASSLDWGTYGYTF
DNA: TGTGCCAGCAGCTTAGATTGGGGCACCTATGGCTACACCTTC

size: -
D: -
J: TRBJ2-7
V: TRBV3-1/TRBV3-2
CDR3: CASSQDAGNEQYF
DNA: TGTGCCAGCAGCCAAGACGCAGGGAACGAGCAGTACTTC

size: -
D: -
J: TRBJ1-1
V: TRBV30
CDR3: CAWSGAANTEAFF
DNA: TGTGCCTGGAGTGGGGCAGCAAACACTGAAGCTTTCTTT

size: -
D: -
J: TRBJ2-3
V: TRBV7-2
CDR3: CASSLMSGAPDTQYF
DNA: TGTGCCAGCAGCTTAATGAGTGGGGCCCCAGATACGCAGTATTTT

size: -
D: TRBD1
J: TRBJ2-4
V: TRBV5-7
CDR3: CASSLEEGQGPKDIQYF
DNA: TGTGCCAGCAGCTTGGAGGAGGGACAGGGGCCGAAAGACATTCAGTACTTC

size: -
D: -
J: TRBJ1-2
V: TRBV7-9
CDR3: CASSPPFRTNYGYTF
DNA: TGTGCCAGCAGCCCACCCTTCAGGACTAACTATGGCTACACCTTC

size: -
D: -
J: TRBJ2-5
V: TRBV11-2
CDR3: CASSLVWSSAQETQYF
DNA: TGTGCCAGCAGCTTAGTTTGGTCTAGCGCACAAGAGACCCAGTACTTC

size: -
D: -
J: TRBJ1-2
V: TRBV6-5
CDR3: CASTRTKGVGYGYTF
DNA: TGTGCCAGCACAAGGACGAAAGGGGTGGGATATGGCTACACCTTC

size: once
D: TRBD2
J: TRBJ2-7
V: TRBV19
CDR3: CASTGLAGRSSYEQYF
DNA: TGTGCCAGTACCGGACTAGCGGGACGTTCCTCCTACGAGCAGTACTTC

size: -
D: -
J: TRBJ2-5
V: TRBV7-9
CDR3: CASSFAGEETQYF
DNA: TGTGCCAGCAGCTTTGCAGGGGAAGAGACCCAGTACTTC

size: -
D: -
J: TRBJ2-1
V: TRBV5-5
CDR3: CASSLARDEQFF
DNA: TGTGCCAGCAGCTTGGCGCGGGATGAGCAGTTCTTC

size: once
D: -
J: TRBJ1-1
V: TRBV29-1
CDR3: CSARGPGANTEAFF
DNA: TGCAGCGCCCGGGGACCAGGGGCGAACACTGAAGCTTTCTTT

size: -
D: -
J: TRBJ1-2
V: TRBV5-1
CDR3: CASSLDSNYGYTF
DNA: TGCGCCAGCAGCTTGGATAGCAACTATGGCTACACCTTC

size: -
D: TRBD1
J: TRBJ1-2
V: TRBV6-5
CDR3: CASRRAGGYGYTF
DNA: TGTGCCAGCAGGAGGGCAGGGGGCTATGGCTACACCTTC

size: -
D: TRBD1
J: TRBJ2-1
V: TRBV18
CDR3: CASSPLRTGENEQFF
DNA: TGTGCCAGCTCACCATTGAGGACAGGGGAGAATGAGCAGTTCTTC

size: -
D: TRBD2
J: TRBJ2-1
V: TRBV7-9
CDR3: CASSLTSGVYNEQFF
DNA: TGTGCCAGCAGCCTCACTAGCGGAGTCTACAATGAGCAGTTCTTC

size: -
D: TRBD1
J: TRBJ1-1
V: TRBV28
CDR3: CASSSGQGNTEAFF
DNA: TGTGCCAGCAGTTCGGGACAGGGGAACACTGAAGCTTTCTTT

size: -
D: -
J: TRBJ2-2
V: TRBV19
CDR3: CATNPGANWPPGELFF
DNA: TGTGCCACCAACCCTGGGGCGAACTGGCCACCCGGGGAGCTGTTTTTT

size: many
D: -
J: TRBJ2-1
V: TRBV7-9
CDR3: CASSLDSQDNEQFF
DNA: TGTGCCAGCAGCTTAGATAGCCAAGACAATGAGCAGTTCTTC

size: -
D: TRBD1
J: TRBJ1-2
V: TRBV6-6
CDR3: CATRGPGKPQDGYTF
DNA: TGTGCCACCAGGGGGCCAGGGAAGCCCCAGGATGGCTACACCTTC

size: -
D: -
J: TRBJ2-7
V: TRBV28
CDR3: CASSSTGYEQYF
DNA: TGTGCCAGCAGTTCGACAGGATACGAGCAGTACTTC

size: -
D: -
J: TRBJ1-3
V: TRBV18
CDR3: CASSQATQSSGNTIYF
DNA: TGTGCCAGCTCACAAGCTACACAGAGCTCTGGAAACACCATATATTTT

size: -
D: TRBD1
J: TRBJ1-2
V: TRBV7-2
CDR3: CASSLTGGILYGYTF
DNA: TGTGCCAGCAGCCTGACAGGGGGTATCCTCTATGGCTACACCTTC

size: -
D: TRBD1
J: TRBJ2-6
V: TRBV10-3
CDR3: CAINAGGAGANVLTF
DNA: TGTGCCATCAACGCAGGGGGCGCTGGGGCCAACGTCCTGACTTTC

size: -
D: TRBD2
J: TRBJ2-5
V: TRBV6-5
CDR3: CASRRSGATGETQYF
DNA: TGTGCCAGCAGAAGAAGCGGGGCCACCGGGGAGACCCAGTACTTC

size: -
D: -
J: TRBJ1-4
V: TRBV5-1
CDR3: CASSPNRATNEKLFF
DNA: TGCGCCAGCAGCCCGAACAGGGCAACTAATGAAAAACTGTTTTTT

size: -
D: TRBD2
J: TRBJ2-5
V: TRBV24-1
CDR3: CATSRGGEETQYF
DNA: TGTGCCACCAGTCGGGGGGGTGAAGAGACCCAGTACTTC

size: -
D: TRBD1
J: TRBJ1-1
V: TRBV6-4
CDR3: CASRDRGYTEAFF
DNA: TGTGCCAGCAGGGACAGGGGGTATACTGAAGCTTTCTTT

size: -
D: TRBD1
J: TRBJ2-5
V: TRBV5-1
CDR3: CASSFGAGQGEETQYF
DNA: TGCGCCAGCAGCTTTGGGGCGGGACAGGGGGAAGAGACCCAGTACTTC

size: once
D: TRBD1
J: TRBJ1-2
V: TRBV28
CDR3: CASSPPLGRGPSNYGYTF
DNA: TGTGCCAGCAGTCCCCCTTTAGGCAGGGGGCCCTCTAACTATGGCTACACCTTC

size: -
D: -
J: TRBJ2-7
V: TRBV3-1/TRBV3-2
CDR3: CASSQGPGGLYEQYF
DNA: TGTGCCAGCAGCCAAGGTCCGGGGGGCCTCTACGAGCAGTACTTC

size: -
D: -
J: TRBJ1-2
V: TRBV19
CDR3: CASTLKGTKNGYTF
DNA: TGTGCCAGTACCCTGAAAGGGACAAAGAATGGCTACACCTTC

size: -
D: -
J: TRBJ2-7
V: TRBV5-1
CDR3: CASSLEGQGGDEQYF
DNA: TGCGCCAGCAGCTTGGAGGGGCAGGGGGGAGACGAGCAGTACTTC